Each of the 27 T cell receptor beta chains below was sequenced from the same sample in a study of T cells in Graves' hyperthyroidism and ophthalmopathy. TCR beta CDR3 sequences were amplified from RNA transcripts. The TCR CDR3 first-round RT-PCR relied on the HTBI primer set. A single record per CDR3 protein comes from TCRdb applying MiXCR to the multiplex PCR reads. Here the sample spans 75,000 to 100,000 distinct CDR3 sequences, roughly half being singletons. Sequencing was carried out using blood. The source of these receptors is a woman in her 40s with Graves' hyperthyroidism.

This clonotype has just a few counts. This chain uses TRBV7-8 with TRBJ2-3, with a tentative D call TRBD2 (6 bases). CDR1 SGHVS and CDR2 FQNEAQ come from the germline V gene. The CDR3 is made up of 15 amino acids. Trimming removed 1 base from V and 7 bases from J, with 15 bases in between. CDR3 in amino acids: CASSLGWPSDHTQYF. The CDR3 DNA reads as TGTGCCAGCAGCTTAGGGTGGCCTAGCGACCATACGCAGTATTTT.

The CDR3 sequence: CASSLSGTGPTRYTF. DNA of the CDR3: TGTGCCAGCAGCTTAAGTGGTACAGGCCCGACGCGCTACACCTTC. The chain has TRBV7-9 and TRBJ1-2; the D gene is possibly TRBD1 (5 bases). Germline V gene data show CDR1 as SEHNR and CDR2 as FQNEAQ (reference sequence). The CDR3 extends over 15 amino acids. Trimming took off 2 bases at V and 9 bases at J, with 19 bases between the two ends. Using reference TRBV7-9 and TRBJ1-2 for the parts outside the CDR3, the full variable domain is DTGVSQNPRHKITKRGQNVTFRCDPISEHNRLYWYRQTLGQGPEFLTYFQNEAQLEKSRLLSDRFSAERPKGSFSTLEIQRTEQGDSAMYLCASSLSGTGPTRYTFGSGTRLTVV.

On this clonotype itself: An end of the junction differs from the germline gene, which may be a read error. The CDR3, as DNA: TGTGCCAGCGGAGACGGGGCCGGGGGCGAAAAACTGTTTTTT. Its protein product is CASGDGAGGEKLFF. The rearrangement links TRBV10-2 to TRBJ1-4; D might be TRBD1 (6 bases). CDR1 and CDR2 (germline): WSHSY, SAAADI. There are 14 residues in the CDR3.

This clonotype was seen at least ten times. The rearrangement links TRBV7-2 to TRBJ2-7; D remains ambiguous. In germline, CDR1 is SGHTA, CDR2 FQGNSA. Trimming cost V 11 bases and J 4 bases, with 12 bases left between them. The CDR3 contains 11 residues. In nucleotides, the CDR3 is TGTGCCTCCGGACGTACGTACGAGCAGTACTTC. Amino acids: CASGRTYEQYF.

Note on this clonotype: This may come from a read error, since a much larger clone is one base off. The rearrangement uses TRBV13 and TRBJ2-7, with 11 bases fitting TRBD2. The CDR3 consists of 18 residues. The ends lost 5 bases at V and 6 bases at J; junction bases unmatched: 18. Germline loops: CDR1 PRHDT, CDR2 FYEKMQ (reference sequence). The chain's CDR3 is CASSDSGRAWSGPCEQYF. The CDR3 region has the DNA TGTGCCAGCAGCGATAGCGGGAGGGCCTGGTCAGGCCCCTGCGAGCAGTACTTC. Together with reference TRBV13 and TRBJ2-7, the CDR3 gives the full variable domain: AAGVIQSPRHLIKEKRETATLKCYPIPRHDTVYWYQQGPGQDPQFLISFYEKMQSDKGSIPDRFSAQQFSDYHSELNMSSLELGDSALYFCASSDSGRAWSGPCEQYFGPGTRLTVT.

There are many counts of this clonotype. J is TRBJ1-6 and V is TRBV7-3; D ambiguous. V lost 1 base and J lost 7, with 14 bases in between. CDR1 is SGHTA, CDR2 FQGTGA, per germline. The CDR3 loop spans 16 amino acids. The CDR3 sequence: CASSLSARVGNSPLHF. CDR3 in DNA: TGTGCCAGCAGCTTAAGTGCGAGGGTGGGCAATTCACCCCTCCACTTT.

The chain recombines TRBV9 with TRBJ2-7; D not certain. Trimming left V 4 bases short and J 1 base short, with 12 bases between. Germline V gene data show CDR1 as SGDLS and CDR2 as YYNGEE. CDR3 size: 14 residues. The DNA of the CDR3 is TGTGCCAGCAGCCAAGGGCTGGGTTCCTACGAGCAGTACTTC. It encodes CASSQGLGSYEQYF.

Of note for this clonotype: Since no conserved phenylalanine or tryptophan closes the CDR3, a read error is the likely cause. V and J are TRBV13 and TRBJ2-7; D call uncertain. Germline V gene lookup returns CDR1 PRHDT and CDR2 FYEKMQ (reference sequence). V lost 5 bases, J lost 2 bases, and 13 bases lay in between. The CDR3 consists of 14 residues. The CDR3 loop reads CASSQDRGTYEQYS. In DNA form, the CDR3 reads TGTGCCAGCAGCCAAGATCGCGGCACCTACGAGCAGTACTCC.

For this clonotype: This may come from a read error, since a much larger clone is one base off. This rearrangement joins TRBV6-1 to TRBJ1-5; D is ambiguous. Germline lookup yields CDR1 MNHNS and CDR2 SASEGT. The CDR3 extends over 14 amino acids. The CDR3 loop is CASGEDGFYQPQRF. CDR3 coding DNA: TGTGCCAGTGGGGAGGATGGGTTCTATCAGCCCCAGCGTTTT.

This clonotype showed up just a few times. The gene calls are TRBV11-2 and TRBJ2-5; TRBD1 might be the D (6 bases). The length of the CDR3 is 14 residues. Germline assignment: CDR1 SGHAT and CDR2 FQNNGV. Trimming removed 8 bases from V and 7 bases from J, with 20 bases in between. CDR3 residues: CASGLGQGPGTQYF. CDR3 nucleotide sequence: TGTGCCAGCGGCCTCGGGCAGGGGCCAGGGACCCAGTACTTC.

This clonotype has only a few counts. A junction end diverges from the germline sequence, so it may reflect a read error. The CDR3: CAISPGGYQETQYF. CDR3 nucleotide sequence: TGTGCCATCAGTCCTGGCGGGTACCAAGAGACCCAGTACTTC. V and J are TRBV2 and TRBJ2-5; weak D call: TRBD2 (5 bases). The CDR3 loop spans 14 amino acids. Per the germline V gene, CDR1 is SNHLY and CDR2 is FYNNEI.

Comments on this clonotype: This clone may be a read error of a much larger clone one base away. The conserved phenylalanine or tryptophan normally closing the CDR3 is absent here, so this likely arose from a read error. V usage is TRBV11-2 and J usage is TRBJ2-3, with D unresolved. Germline V gene sequence: CDR1 SGHAT, CDR2 FQNNGV. The CDR3 has 16 residues. V lost 6 bases to trimming and J lost 2 bases, with 18 bases between them. CDR3 protein: CASSLTSASHTDTQYS. The CDR3 nucleotides read TGTGCCAGCAGTCTAACGTCTGCGTCGCACACAGATACGCAGTATTCT.

This clonotype was picked up many times. The J gene is TRBJ1-5, the V gene TRBV4-1; D not certain. Trimming took 1 base from V and 5 from J, leaving 3 bases between them. The germline CDR1 and CDR2 sequences are MGHRA and YSYEKL. The CDR3 sequence is 12 residues long. The CDR3 reads CASSQGDQPQHF. In nucleotides, the CDR3 is TGCGCCAGCAGCCAAGGGGATCAGCCCCAGCATTTT.

The chain joins TRBV7-9 to TRBJ2-6; 8 bases are shared with TRBD2. Germline V gives CDR1 SEHNR, CDR2 FQNEAQ (reference sequence). With 5 bases clipped from V and 15 bases from J, the junction kept 3 bases outside the gene matches. The CDR3 covers 11 residues. This CDR3 reads CASSPGLALTF. CDR3 DNA: TGTGCCAGCAGCCCCGGACTAGCCCTGACTTTC.

This clonotype has just a few counts. This chain links TRBV7-9 with TRBJ2-1, with D tentatively TRBD2 (5 bases). There are 18 residues in the CDR3. Between the trimmed V and J ends, which lost 6 bases and 7 bases, there was a span of 28 bases. CDR1 SEHNR and CDR2 FQNEAQ come from the germline V gene (reference sequence). CDR3 protein: CASSPAGGGSLWSNEQFF. The CDR3 nucleotides read TGTGCCAGCAGTCCTGCCGGTGGAGGTTCCTTGTGGTCAAATGAGCAGTTCTTC.

In regard to this clonotype: A much larger clone lies one base from this, so it may be a read error. The chain combines TRBV4-3 with TRBJ1-1; 7 bases agree with TRBD1. J lost 6 bases, V lost 6 bases, and 7 bases had no gene match. Per the germline V gene, CDR1 is LGHNA and CDR2 is YSLEER. The CDR3 is 13 amino acids. Here the CDR3 reads CASSPQGGSEAFF. The DNA for the CDR3 is TGCGCCAGCAGTCCCCAGGGGGGGTCTGAAGCTTTCTTT.

The chain links TRBV10-3 to TRBJ2-5; TRBD2 matches at 7 bases. This CDR3 has 12 amino acids. Per the germline V gene, CDR1 is ENHRY and CDR2 is SYGVKD. With 6 bases clipped from V and 8 bases from J, the junction kept 6 bases outside the gene matches. The CDR3 protein is CAISPGGGTQYF. The CDR3 region has the DNA TGTGCCATCAGCCCTGGCGGGGGAACCCAGTACTTC.

Of note for this clonotype: The CDR3 does not end in the conserved phenylalanine or tryptophan, so this is likely a read error. This sequence joins TRBV15 and TRBJ1-2; possibly TRBD1 for D (6 bases). This CDR3 has 15 amino acids. From germline, CDR1 is LNHNV and CDR2 YYDKDF (reference sequence). With 5 bases removed from V and 8 bases from J, the gap between germline ends came to 21 bases. The CDR3 here is CATSPTKSGARGYTY. CDR3 in DNA: TGTGCCACCAGCCCCACGAAGTCGGGGGCGAGAGGCTACACCTAC.

The chain joins TRBV7-2 to TRBJ2-7; D is possibly TRBD1 (7 bases). Trimming removed 5 bases from V and 5 bases from J, with 16 bases in between. CDR1 is SGHTA and CDR2 is FQGNSA in the germline V gene. The length of the CDR3 is 14 residues. CDR3 protein: CASSETGRSHEQYF. CDR3 coding DNA: TGTGCCAGCAGCGAGACAGGGAGGAGCCACGAGCAGTACTTC.

The sample holds a few counts of this clonotype. The chain employs TRBV20-1 and TRBJ2-5, with 8 bases matching TRBD2. J was trimmed by 5 bases and V by 4 bases; bases with no gene match: 9. This CDR3 is 14 amino acids long. The germline gives CDR1 DFQATT, CDR2 SNEGSKA (reference sequence). This chain's CDR3 is CSAIPGSGSETQYF. The DNA for the CDR3 is TGCAGTGCTATCCCCGGAAGCGGGAGTGAGACCCAGTACTTC.

V gene TRBV2 combines with J gene TRBJ1-6, with D possibly being TRBD1 (5 bases). CDR1 is SNHLY, CDR2 FYNNEI, per germline. The V end was cut by 10 bases, the J end by 8 bases, with 21 bases between. There are 15 residues in the CDR3. The CDR3 region is CAIRPRGGGDSPLHF. In DNA form, the CDR3 reads TGTGCCATCAGACCCCGGGGGGGAGGGGATTCACCCCTCCACTTT.

The chain is built from TRBV29-1 and TRBJ2-2, with a weak D call TRBD1 (6 bases). This CDR3 is built from 13 residues. V shed 8 bases and J shed 4 bases, with 14 bases lying between them. CDR1 and CDR2 (germline): SQVTM, ANQGSEA. CDR3 residues: CSFTGPGTGELFF. The CDR3 bases are TGCAGCTTTACAGGGCCGGGCACCGGGGAGCTGTTTTTT.

This clonotype was counted a single time. J is TRBJ2-7 and V is TRBV15; D is possibly TRBD2 (6 bases). Trimming removed 1 base from V and 6 bases from J, with 10 bases in between. Germline assignment: CDR1 LNHNV and CDR2 YYDKDF (reference sequence). CDR3 size: 13 residues. As DNA, the CDR3 is TGTGCCACCAGCAGAGCGGGACTTGTCGAGCAGTACTTC. Its translation: CATSRAGLVEQYF.

Concerning this clonotype: A much larger clonotype is one base distant, so this may be a read error. This CDR3 reads CSPASRWEADTQYF. Here the CDR3 DNA reads TGCAGCCCCGCTAGCAGGTGGGAAGCAGATACGCAGTATTTT. The genes are TRBV20-1 and TRBJ2-3; possible D gene TRBD2, 5 bases. The CDR3 sequence is 14 residues long. Per germline, CDR1 DFQATT and CDR2 SNEGSKA (reference sequence).

Note on this clonotype: At one end, the junction sequence differs from germline, possibly due to a read error. The rearrangement joins TRBV5-1 to TRBJ1-2; D may be TRBD1 (5 bases). Germline V gene sequence: CDR1 SGHRS, CDR2 YFSETQ. The CDR3 has 13 amino acids. The CDR3: CASSFGRESGYTF. The CDR3 region has the DNA TGTGCCAGCAGCTTTGGCAGGGAGAGTGGCTACACCTTC.

This chain connects TRBV10-3 to TRBJ1-6; 7 bases agree with TRBD1. Germline CDR1 and CDR2: ENHRY and SYGVKD. CDR3 length: 14 amino acids. V shed 6 bases and J 7 bases; nucleotides not matched to a gene: 6. This CDR3 is CAIRTGVSNSPLHF. CDR3 coding DNA: TGTGCCATCAGAACAGGGGTCAGCAATTCACCCCTCCACTTT.

Ten or more counts support this clonotype. J is TRBJ1-2 and V is TRBV20-1; perhaps TRBD1 as D (5 bases). Germline V gene data show CDR1 as DFQATT and CDR2 as SNEGSKA (reference sequence). Trimming removed 3 bases at V and 0 bases at J, with 17 bases between. The CDR3 has 16 residues. The CDR3 nucleotides are TGCAGTGCTAGTCAATGGGGGGGAACTACTAACTATGGCTACACCTTC. Protein product: CSASQWGGTTNYGYTF.